The 7 T cell receptor beta chains below come from one sample, sequenced in a study of shared T cell receptors in the human thymus. The method was immunoSEQ multiplex PCR; TCRdb's version includes in-frame clones alone and lacks a portion of them. There are some 700,000 clones in the sample; 85% to 90% occur only once, and 0.0095% to 0.011% lies in the top ten. This sample also belongs to another study, concerning human thymus T cells.

Source material: thymocytes. The receptors originated from a boy under two years old with a congenital heart defect.

This clone was recorded a few times. The chain couples TRBV15 to TRBJ2-7; TRBD2 matches 9 bases. V shed 5 bases, J shed 3 bases, and the junction held 14 bases outside the gene matches. The CDR3 is 17 residues long. Germline values: CDR1 LNHNV, CDR2 YYDKDF (reference sequence). CDR3 in amino acids: CATSLANSGSPDYEQYF. CDR3 bases: TGTGCCACCAGCTTGGCAAATAGCGGGAGCCCTGACTACGAGCAGTACTTC.

This rearrangement joins TRBV14 to TRBJ2-7, with D uncertain. V was pared by 2 bases and J by 2 bases, with 10 bases between. CDR3 length: 14 amino acids. Looked up from germline, CDR1 is SGHDN and CDR2 is FVKESK. CDR3 sequence reads: CASSQSQAPYEQYF. CDR3 sequence (DNA): TGTGCCAGCAGCCAATCGCAGGCTCCCTACGAGCAGTACTTC.

On this clone itself: The sample holds other DNA sequences that translate to the same CDR3. V and J are TRBV4-2 and TRBJ2-5, with 14 bases matching TRBD2. This CDR3 spans 15 amino acids. After removal of 1 base from V and 5 bases from J, the junction contained 0 bases not matched to a gene. CDR1 and CDR2 (germline): LGHNA, YNFKEQ. CDR3 DNA: TGTGCCAGCAGCCAAGGGACTAGCGGGGGGGAGACCCAGTACTTC. It codes for CASSQGTSGGETQYF.

This clone was seen more than once but under ten times. This chain links TRBV6-1 with TRBJ2-7, with TRBD2 matching over 7 bases. CDR3 length equals 15 residues. Germline CDR1 MNHNS, CDR2 SASEGT. Trimming at V came to 6 bases and at J to 0 bases, leaving 8 bases not matched to a gene. The CDR3 reads CASRGGRGYSYEQYF. The CDR3 bases are TGTGCCAGCAGAGGAGGGAGGGGTTACTCCTACGAGCAGTACTTC.

This clone showed up just once. The chain has TRBV6-5 and TRBJ2-1; 14 bases match TRBD2. Trimming took 4 bases from V and 14 from J; bases not matched to a gene: 10. CDR1 is MNHEY and CDR2 is SVGAGI in the germline V gene. The length of the CDR3 is 15 residues. CDR3 sequence reads: CASSSGTSGSEGKFF. The CDR3 DNA reads TGTGCCAGCAGTTCGGGGACTAGCGGGAGTGAGGGGAAGTTCTTC.

The V and J genes are TRBV28 and TRBJ1-2; TRBD1 might be the D (6 bases). From germline, CDR1 is MDHEN and CDR2 SYDVKM. CDR3 length: 16 residues. V shed 7 bases and J shed 8 bases, with 26 bases lying between them. The CDR3 DNA reads as TGTGCCAGCACGCACCACCCGGGGGGGGCATCTCTGGGCTACACCTTC. Amino acid sequence: CASTHHPGGASLGYTF.

V is TRBV21-1 and J is TRBJ2-3; the table names TRBD2, a call not compared with the DNA. TRBV21-1 is labeled a pseudogene. The CDR3 spans 17 residues. CDR3 in amino acids: CASSKALGGTSTDTQYF. The CDR3 nucleotides read TGTGCCAGCAGCAAAGCCCTTGGGGGGACTAGCACAGATACGCAGTATTTT.